Each of the 13 T cell receptor beta chains below was sequenced from the same sample in a study of cytomegalovirus exposure and HLA in healthy donors. The primer mix had 60 Vbeta and 13 Jbeta primers. TCRdb's table, derived via immunoSEQ multiplex PCR, lists solely in-frame clones and lacks some. The sample consists of 95,000 to 150,000 clones, 15% of them appearing once. The sequencing sample was made of PBMCs. These receptors originate from a woman between 18 and 30 years old in good health and CMV-seronegative.

The CDR3 loop reads CASSWSTTTSYNEQFF. Here the CDR3 DNA reads TGTGCCAGCAGCTGGTCGACTACCACCTCCTACAATGAGCAGTTCTTC. The chain has TRBV5-8 and TRBJ2-1, with a possible D match to TRBD2 (5 bases). CDR3 size: 16 residues. V lost 3 bases, J lost 0 bases, and 13 bases lay in between. CDR1 and CDR2 from the germline V gene are SGHTS and YDEGEE. The variable domain in full, with the rest retrieved from reference TRBV5-8 and TRBJ2-1, is EAGVTQSPTHLIKTRGQQATLRCSPISGHTSVYWYQQALGLGLQFLLWYDEGEERNRGNFPPRFSGRQFPNYSSELNVNALELEDSALYLCASSWSTTTSYNEQFFGPGTRLTVL.

This clone was observed a handful of times. The rearrangement links TRBV5-6 to TRBJ1-2; D might be TRBD1 (5 bases). Between the trimmed V and J ends, which lost 3 bases and 2 bases, there was a span of 5 bases. Germline V lookup: CDR1 SGHDT, CDR2 YYEEEE. The CDR3 consists of 12 residues. The CDR3 protein is CASSSGNYGYTF. In DNA form, the CDR3 reads TGTGCCAGCAGCTCAGGGAACTATGGCTACACCTTC.

In its sample, this clone was seen a few times. The chain combines TRBV30 with TRBJ1-2; TRBD1 might be the D (5 bases). Germline V lookup: CDR1 GTSNPN, CDR2 SVGIG (reference sequence). The CDR3 is 17 residues long. Trimming cost V 0 bases and J 0 bases, with 17 bases left between them. The CDR3 spells CAWSVQWSGRSNYGYTF. The CDR3 DNA reads TGTGCCTGGAGTGTTCAGTGGTCAGGGCGGTCTAACTATGGCTACACCTTC.

In its sample, this clone was seen a few times. The chain is built from TRBV4-1 and TRBJ2-7, with a weak D call TRBD2 (6 bases). The CDR3 contains 15 residues. Trimming stripped 2 bases from V and 2 bases from J, with 13 bases between. Per germline, CDR1 MGHRA and CDR2 YSYEKL. The CDR3 spells CASSQIGGRPYEQYF. CDR3 coding DNA: TGCGCCAGCAGCCAAATTGGGGGGAGACCCTACGAGCAGTACTTC.

The chain uses TRBV2 and TRBJ1-2, with 7 bases lining up with TRBD1. Trimming cost V 9 bases and J 3 bases; bases outside gene matches: 7. CDR1 SNHLY and CDR2 FYNNEI come from the germline V gene. This CDR3 contains 13 residues. The CDR3 spells CASQPGTDYGYTF. As DNA, the CDR3 is TGTGCCAGTCAACCCGGGACAGACTATGGCTACACCTTC.

This clone came up a few times. The chain joins TRBV7-9 to TRBJ2-1; TRBD1 matches at 7 bases. Germline loops: CDR1 SEHNR, CDR2 FQNEAQ (reference sequence). There are 16 residues in the CDR3. V trimming: 0 bases; J trimming: 5 bases; junction bases outside the gene matches: 7. In DNA, the CDR3 is TGTGCCAGCAGCTTAGCGCAGGGACAGACCGACAATGAGCAGTTCTTC. It is translated as CASSLAQGQTDNEQFF.

This chain uses TRBV10-3 with TRBJ2-1; maybe TRBD2 (6 bases). Germline V gene data show CDR1 as ENHRY and CDR2 as SYGVKD. The CDR3 runs 15 residues. V lost 3 bases to trimming and J lost 4 bases, with 13 bases between them. CDR3 in DNA: TGTGCCATCAGTGATCCCCGGGAGCTGTACAATGAGCAGTTCTTC. Residues: CAISDPRELYNEQFF.

This clone was observed a handful of times. This rearrangement joins TRBV30 to TRBJ1-6, with D possibly being TRBD1 (6 bases). In germline, CDR1 is GTSNPN, CDR2 SVGIG (reference sequence). This CDR3 has 17 amino acids. V lost 1 base and J 0 bases, leaving 13 bases between the germline ends. The CDR3 bases are TGTGCCTGGAGTGCGTGGACAGTCAGCTCCTATAATTCACCCCTCCACTTT. Protein: CAWSAWTVSSYNSPLHF. Filled out from reference TRBV30 and TRBJ1-6, the complete variable domain reads SQTIHQWPATLVQPVGSPLSLECTVEGTSNPNLYWYRQAAGRGLQLLFYSVGIGQISSEVPQNLSASRPQDRQFILSSKKLLLSDSGFYLCAWSAWTVSSYNSPLHFGNGTRLTVT.

The V and J genes are TRBV7-2 and TRBJ1-4; 8 bases are shared with TRBD1. The CDR3 runs 15 residues. V lost 6 bases to trimming and J lost 3 bases; unmatched junction nucleotides: 6. CDR1 and CDR2 from the germline V gene are SGHTA and FQGNSA. The CDR3: CASSPRGQANEKLFF. CDR3 sequence (DNA): TGTGCCAGCAGTCCCAGGGGGCAGGCTAATGAAAAACTGTTTTTT. The variable domain in full, completed from reference TRBV7-2 and TRBJ1-4, reads GAGVSQSPSNKVTEKGKDVELRCDPISGHTALYWYRQSLGQGLEFLIYFQGNSAPDKSGLPSDRFSAERTGGSVSTLTIQRTQQEDSAVYLCASSPRGQANEKLFFGSGTQLSVL.

This clone was detected only a few times. The chain links TRBV15 to TRBJ1-2; D might be TRBD1 (5 bases). Trimming left V 1 base short and J 5 bases short, with 11 bases between. This CDR3 spans 14 amino acids. Germline V CDR1 and CDR2: LNHNV, YYDKDF (reference sequence). The CDR3 sequence is CATSRAIGDYGYTF. CDR3 in DNA: TGTGCCACCAGCAGAGCGATAGGGGATTATGGCTACACCTTC.

This clone has a handful of counts. The CDR3 nucleotides read TGTGCCAGCAGCTTACCGAGACACAAGAACACAGATACGCAGTATTTT. Translation gives CASSLPRHKNTDTQYF. The V call is TRBV13, the J call TRBJ2-3; D is ambiguous. Germline V CDR1 and CDR2: PRHDT, FYEKMQ (reference sequence). The CDR3 contains 16 residues. Trimming took off 2 bases at V and 2 bases at J, with 14 bases between the two ends.

CDR3 in DNA: TGTGCCAGCAGAGGACAAGGGGGTCAGCCCCAGCATTTT. Translation gives CASRGQGGQPQHF. This chain uses TRBV28 with TRBJ1-5, with TRBD1 as a possible D gene (6 bases). Germline V gives CDR1 MDHEN, CDR2 SYDVKM. This CDR3 is 13 amino acids long. V was shortened by 6 bases and J by 6 bases, with 12 bases between the two germline ends.

This clone was counted between two and nine times. The J gene is TRBJ2-1, the V gene TRBV5-4; 7 nucleotides line up with TRBD1. CDR1 is SGHNT, CDR2 YYREEE, per germline (reference sequence). The CDR3 has 14 amino acids. V was pared by 4 bases and J by 7 bases, with 8 bases of the junction left unmatched. Here the CDR3 reads CASSLYRGPNEQFF. The CDR3 coding sequence is TGTGCCAGCAGCCTTTACAGGGGTCCGAATGAGCAGTTCTTC.